Here is one T cell receptor beta chain with its context. Survey-level TCR beta sequencing used the immunoSEQ assay. Data came from immunoSEQ multiplex PCR; TCRdb stores just in-frame clones and leaves some out. This table has 45,000 to 60,000 clones, just over 90% appearing once. V was shortened by 2 bases and J by 0 bases, with 14 bases between the two germline ends. CDR1 is SGHRS, CDR2 YFSETQ, per germline. The CDR3 spans 16 residues. The genes are TRBV5-1 and TRBJ1-1; D may be TRBD1 (5 bases). The TCR comes from a man in his forties with rheumatoid arthritis. Sequencing was performed on PBMCs. CDR3 sequence reads: CASSFVGPALNTEAFF. CDR3 nucleotide sequence: TGCGCCAGCAGCTTCGTGGGGCCCGCGTTGAACACTGAAGCTTTCTTT.